The 23 T cell receptor beta chains listed next were all sequenced from one sample in a study of T-cell memory formation after mild COVID-19. TCRdb reprocessed the 5' RACE reads via MiXCR and lists one record per CDR3 protein. Of hundreds of thousands of distinct CDR3 sequences listed, 25% to 30% are singletons. The sample consisted of PBMCs or a T cell subset sorted from them (not recorded which). The receptors here all came from an adult woman who had mild COVID-19 (a few samples of this study predate the infection). Cell type and time point are not known.

V usage is TRBV5-6 and J usage is TRBJ2-1, with D tentatively TRBD1 or TRBD2 (6 bases each). CDR1 SGHDT and CDR2 YYEEEE come from the germline V gene. V lost 0 bases, J lost 3 bases, and 16 bases lay in between. This CDR3 is 17 amino acids long. The CDR3 here is CASSLAGGGFYYNEQFF. The CDR3 DNA reads TGTGCCAGCAGCTTGGCCGGGGGCGGGTTCTACTACAATGAGCAGTTCTTC.

J is TRBJ1-3 and V is TRBV12-3 or TRBV12-4; D is ambiguous. V was shortened by 5 bases and J by 2 bases, with 10 bases between the two germline ends. CDR3 length: 14 amino acids. The CDR3 nucleotides are TGTGCCAGCAGTACTAGGAGAACTGGAAACACCATATATTTT. Protein product: CASSTRRTGNTIYF.

The V and J genes are TRBV20-1 and TRBJ2-3, with D uncertain. This CDR3 is built from 17 residues. Looked up from germline, CDR1 is DFQATT and CDR2 is SNEGSKA (reference sequence). Trimming left V 0 bases short and J 0 bases short, with 16 bases between. The CDR3 DNA reads TGCAGTGCTAGAGACCCGGACGGAACGTTTAGCACAGATACGCAGTATTTT. Protein sequence: CSARDPDGTFSTDTQYF.

The chain combines TRBV5-6 with TRBJ2-2, with D perhaps TRBD2 (5 bases). Per the germline V gene, CDR1 is SGHDT and CDR2 is YYEEEE. Trimming removed 4 bases from V and 7 bases from J, with 14 bases in between. There are 14 residues in the CDR3. The CDR3 nucleotides read TGTGCCAGCAGCCGGGGTTTCGGGGACGGGGAGCTGTTTTTT. This sequence encodes CASSRGFGDGELFF.

V usage is TRBV7-2 and J usage is TRBJ2-1; TRBD2 might be the D (6 bases). V was shortened by 2 bases and J by 3 bases, with 14 bases between the two germline ends. The CDR3 is 16 amino acids. CDR1 is SGHTA, CDR2 FQGNSA, per germline. CDR3 nucleotide sequence: TGTGCCAGCAGCTTATGGCGGGAAGGAGGCTACAATGAGCAGTTCTTC. It translates to CASSLWREGGYNEQFF.

V usage is TRBV7-2 and J usage is TRBJ2-1, with D perhaps matching TRBD2 (5 bases). CDR1 SGHTA and CDR2 FQGNSA come from the germline V gene. Deletions cut 2 bases from V and 9 bases from J, with 14 bases between. This CDR3 is 14 amino acids long. CDR3 sequence (DNA): TGTGCCAGCAGCTTACCACTAGTCCTAGGTGAGCAGTTCTTC. Translating gives CASSLPLVLGEQFF.

In this sample, this clonotype turned up a few times. The genes are TRBV4-1 and TRBJ2-2; 8 nucleotides match TRBD1. Looked up from germline, CDR1 is MGHRA and CDR2 is YSYEKL. There are 17 residues in the CDR3. J was trimmed by 4 bases and V by 3 bases; bases with no gene match: 10. The CDR3 nucleotides are TGCGCCAGCAGCCACGACCCGGACAGGGAGCTCACCGGGGAGCTGTTTTTT. It translates to CASSHDPDRELTGELFF.

This clonotype has a handful of counts. The gene calls are TRBV18 and TRBJ1-1; tentatively, D is TRBD1 (5 bases). CDR1 KGHSH and CDR2 LQKENI come from the germline V gene. The CDR3 is 15 residues long. Trimming removed 3 bases from V and 0 bases from J, with 11 bases in between. The CDR3 here is CASSPPGTLNTEAFF. CDR3 DNA sequence: TGTGCCAGCTCACCGCCCGGGACCCTGAACACTGAAGCTTTCTTT.

The chain combines TRBV15 with TRBJ2-1; 8 positions match TRBD1. The CDR3 is made up of 15 amino acids. With V trimmed by 0 bases and J by 4 bases, 2 bases remained unmatched. Germline V gene lookup returns CDR1 LNHNV and CDR2 YYDKDF (reference sequence). The CDR3 DNA is TGTGCCACCAGCAGAGAAAGACAGGGGTACAATGAGCAGTTCTTC. Protein: CATSRERQGYNEQFF.

The J gene is TRBJ2-1, the V gene TRBV6-5, with D tentatively TRBD1 (6 bases). The CDR3 loop spans 13 amino acids. Germline CDR1 and CDR2: MNHEY and SVGAGI. The germline V and J ends were trimmed by 2 bases and 8 bases, with 10 bases remaining between them. In DNA form, the CDR3 reads TGTGCCAGCAGTTACACAGGGTCTCATGAGCAGTTCTTC. This codes for CASSYTGSHEQFF.

The rearrangement uses TRBV7-2 and TRBJ1-1, with D unclear. Germline V gene sequence: CDR1 SGHTA, CDR2 FQGNSA. With 3 bases removed from V and 8 bases from J, the gap between germline ends came to 22 bases. The CDR3 extends over 16 amino acids. The CDR3 DNA sequence: TGTGCCAGCAGCTTCGCTTGGGGAAAGGTCCCTCACGAAGCTTTCTTT. Amino acid sequence: CASSFAWGKVPHEAFF.

The J gene is TRBJ2-5, the V gene TRBV5-4, with D perhaps matching TRBD2 (6 bases). The CDR3 loop spans 13 amino acids. V was trimmed by 4 bases and J by 0 bases, leaving 7 bases between them. Germline V gene lookup returns CDR1 SGHNT and CDR2 YYREEE (reference sequence). The CDR3 DNA sequence: TGTGCCAGCAGCCGGGACTACCAAGAGACCCAGTACTTC. Protein: CASSRDYQETQYF.

The chain has TRBV6-6 and TRBJ2-5; D ambiguous. V was clipped by 2 bases and J by 1 base, with 8 bases between them. CDR1 is MNHNY and CDR2 is SVGAGI in the germline V gene (reference sequence). This CDR3 comprises 14 residues. The CDR3 loop is CASSYQQPQETQYF. In DNA, the CDR3 is TGTGCCAGCAGTTACCAACAGCCCCAAGAGACCCAGTACTTC.

This clonotype showed up just a few times. This chain joins TRBV7-9 and TRBJ2-1; D may correspond to TRBD1 or TRBD2 (5 bases each). V lost 5 bases and J 15 bases, leaving 14 bases between the germline ends. Germline CDR1 reads SEHNR; CDR2 reads FQNEAQ (reference sequence). The CDR3 is 11 amino acids. Here the CDR3 reads CASSPPGAWFF. CDR3 in DNA: TGTGCCAGCAGCCCTCCCGGGGCCTGGTTCTTC.

Remarks on this clonotype: A read error may be the cause here, since a much bigger clone is one base away. The chain combines TRBV5-1 with TRBJ2-7; D is tentatively TRBD1 or TRBD2 (5 bases each). This CDR3 is 12 amino acids long. The germline V and J ends were trimmed by 4 bases and 11 bases, with 16 bases remaining between them. Germline V gene sequence: CDR1 SGHRS, CDR2 YFSETQ. The CDR3 coding sequence is TGCGCCAGCAGCACCAGGGCTGGGGAGAAGTACTTC. This translates into CASSTRAGEKYF.

The rearrangement joins TRBV7-9 to TRBJ1-4; TRBD1 aligns across 10 bases. The CDR3 covers 14 residues. Germline lookup yields CDR1 SEHNR and CDR2 FQNEAQ (reference sequence). V shed 5 bases and J 8 bases; nucleotides not matched to a gene: 5. CDR3 sequence (DNA): TGTGCCAGCAGCCGGACAGGGGGAGAGGAAAAACTGTTTTTT. This encodes CASSRTGGEEKLFF.

This rearrangement joins TRBV7-6 to TRBJ2-7, with 7 bases aligning to TRBD2. The V gene's germline CDR1 is SGHVS and CDR2 FNYEAQ. The J segment lost 6 bases and the V segment lost 5 bases, leaving 13 bases of the junction unmatched. This CDR3 has 15 amino acids. The chain's CDR3 is CASSPHPGGSAEQYF. CDR3 sequence (DNA): TGTGCCAGCAGCCCTCACCCCGGGGGGTCGGCCGAGCAGTACTTC. Variable domain in full (rest from reference TRBV7-6 and TRBJ2-7): GAGVSQSPRYKVTKRGQDVALRCDPISGHVSLYWYRQALGQGPEFLTYFNYEAQQDKSGLPNDRFSAERPEGSISTLTIQRTEQRDSAMYRCASSPHPGGSAEQYFGPGTRLTVT.

The table lists this clonotype with a few counts. The CDR3 DNA reads as TGTGCCAGCAGCCCCTGGGACAGGCCGTCCCTCTCTGGGGCCAACGTCCTGACTTTC. Its protein product is CASSPWDRPSLSGANVLTF. The chain carries TRBV7-3 and TRBJ2-6; 8 bases agree with TRBD1. This CDR3 has 19 residues. The trim removed 5 bases at V and 0 bases at J, leaving 12 bases unmatched. Looked up from germline, CDR1 is SGHTA and CDR2 is FQGTGA.

This clonotype was recorded a few times. In nucleotides, the CDR3 is TGTGCCATCAGTGAGTCCTGGACCGGTGAGCAGTTCTTC. It codes for CAISESWTGEQFF. The chain employs TRBV10-3 and TRBJ2-1; D gene ambiguous. The CDR3 has 13 residues. V was shortened by 0 bases and J by 9 bases, with 9 bases between the two germline ends. Germline CDR1 is ENHRY and CDR2 is SYGVKD.

This clonotype was detected a few times. The V gene is TRBV10-3, the J gene TRBJ2-7, with D perhaps matching TRBD2 (5 bases). CDR3 length: 13 residues. Germline lookup yields CDR1 ENHRY and CDR2 SYGVKD. V was pared by 6 bases and J by 3 bases, with 12 bases between. CDR3 protein: CAIRMDGDYEQYF. CDR3 coding DNA: TGTGCCATCAGAATGGACGGGGACTACGAGCAGTACTTC.

The chain uses TRBV20-1 and TRBJ2-3, with 9 bases lining up with TRBD2. Germline CDR1 DFQATT, CDR2 SNEGSKA (reference sequence). The length of the CDR3 is 14 residues. Trimming removed 2 bases from V and 3 bases from J; junction bases left unmatched: 3. CDR3 in DNA: TGCAGTGCTAGATTAGCGGGAGAAACAGATACGCAGTATTTT. As protein: CSARLAGETDTQYF.

This clonotype was seen only a few times. This chain joins TRBV6-5 and TRBJ2-3; the D is unclear. Trimming took off 7 bases at V and 4 bases at J, with 15 bases between the two ends. Germline CDR1 MNHEY, CDR2 SVGAGI. CDR3 length equals 14 residues. DNA of the CDR3: TGTGCCAGCAACCCCGGTGGGCTTCCAGATACGCAGTATTTT. This translates into CASNPGGLPDTQYF.

CDR3 loop: CASSQVASGGYEQYF. Here the CDR3 DNA reads TGTGCCAGCAGCCAAGTGGCTAGCGGGGGCTACGAGCAGTACTTC. The chain is built from TRBV4-2 and TRBJ2-7; TRBD2 agrees at 10 bases. CDR1 and CDR2 (germline): LGHNA, YNFKEQ. The V gene end was trimmed by 1 base and the J gene end by 3 bases; junction bases not matched to a gene: 3. There are 15 residues in the CDR3.